Each of the 5 T cell receptor beta chains below was sequenced from the same sample in a study of blood T cells in healthy people across ages. A sample-barcoded 5' primer and a J-beta primer mix were used in a second PCR of roughly 6 to 11 cycles. From the 5' RACE reads, TCRdb called clonotypes with MiXCR, one entry per CDR3 protein. Altogether approximately 810,000 distinct CDR3 sequences are present, about 36% being singletons, with the ten largest covering 10% to 15%. The sequenced material came from blood. The receptor set was obtained from a man between 18 and 35 years old in good health.

This clonotype was observed a handful of times. The chain couples TRBV10-3 to TRBJ2-1; D possibly corresponds to TRBD1 (6 bases). Gene TRBJ2-7 matches the end of the DNA better, so the J call may be wrong. The CDR3 covers 17 residues. CDR1 and CDR2 (germline): ENHRY, SYGVKD. DNA of the CDR3: TGTGCCATCAGTGAGTCCCATTCGGACAGATTCTACAATGAGCAGTACTTC. This translates into CAISESHSDRFYNEQYF.

In the case of this clonotype: Germline is not matched at one junction end, which may reflect a read error. The chain is built from TRBV3-1 and TRBJ1-2; weak D call: TRBD1 (6 bases). The germline V gene encodes CDR1 LGHDT and CDR2 YNNKEL (reference sequence). The CDR3 extends over 16 amino acids. CDR3 DNA: TGTGCCGGCAGCCAAGATGGATGGGCAGGGGATAAAGGCTACACCTTC. Protein sequence: CAGSQDGWAGDKGYTF.

Concerning this clonotype itself: With a much larger clone just one base away, this may be a read error. The rearrangement uses TRBV29-1 and TRBJ2-3, with 9 bases fitting TRBD2. The CDR3 has 13 amino acids. The germline V gene has CDR1 SQVTM and CDR2 ANQGSEA. V lost 8 bases and J lost 2; bases outside the gene matches: 5. CDR3: CSFLAGFTDTQYF. The DNA for the CDR3 is TGCAGCTTTCTAGCGGGGTTCACAGATACGCAGTATTTT.

Many counts were recorded for this clonotype. For the CDR3, the DNA is TGTGCCAGCTCACCACCCCCCGGTCGACATGTGGGGCAAGAGACCCAGTACTTC. Protein sequence: CASSPPPGRHVGQETQYF. V usage is TRBV18 and J usage is TRBJ2-5; D gene unclear. This CDR3 is built from 18 residues. Germline lookup yields CDR1 KGHSH and CDR2 LQKENI. V was clipped by 0 bases and J by 2 bases, with 19 bases between them.

Points on this clonotype: One base away lies a much larger clone, so this may be a sequencing read error. J is TRBJ2-1 and V is TRBV7-2; D call uncertain. CDR3 length: 13 amino acids. Germline-derived CDR1 and CDR2 are SGHTA and FQGNSA. V lost 2 bases, J lost 13 bases, and 15 bases lay in between. The CDR3: CASSLLLTETQFF. The CDR3, as DNA: TGTGCCAGCAGCTTACTACTTACGGAGACCCAGTTCTTC.